This TCR beta chain originates from a study of shared clonotypes between healthy human individuals. Findings and caveats of the study: Among the subsets, naive ones generally showed larger estimated richness than memory ones. Investigators expected sequencing depth to affect clonotype sharing among donors.

Donors comprised only Caucasian adults living in Nashville, Tennessee. Details on this clone: Its antigen remains unknown.

The CDR3 totals 16 residues. Germline V CDR1 and CDR2: SGDLS, YYNGEE. V was pared by 0 bases and J by 3 bases, with 15 bases between. Here immunoSEQ multiplex PCR was the method, and the copy in TCRdb shows in-frame clones only, minus some. The sample shows about 110,000 clones, about 70% of them seen only once. The sequenced material came from memory CD8+ T cells sorted from blood. Stated subset: CD45RO+ cells pooled with CCR7-negative TemRA cells. The V and J genes are TRBV9 and TRBJ1-1; D might be TRBD1 (6 bases). The receptor's source is a woman in her 30s in good health. The CDR3 nucleotides read TGTGCCAGCAGCGTAGGCCACCTCGGGGGCGACACTGAAGCTTTCTTT. Protein: CASSVGHLGGDTEAFF.